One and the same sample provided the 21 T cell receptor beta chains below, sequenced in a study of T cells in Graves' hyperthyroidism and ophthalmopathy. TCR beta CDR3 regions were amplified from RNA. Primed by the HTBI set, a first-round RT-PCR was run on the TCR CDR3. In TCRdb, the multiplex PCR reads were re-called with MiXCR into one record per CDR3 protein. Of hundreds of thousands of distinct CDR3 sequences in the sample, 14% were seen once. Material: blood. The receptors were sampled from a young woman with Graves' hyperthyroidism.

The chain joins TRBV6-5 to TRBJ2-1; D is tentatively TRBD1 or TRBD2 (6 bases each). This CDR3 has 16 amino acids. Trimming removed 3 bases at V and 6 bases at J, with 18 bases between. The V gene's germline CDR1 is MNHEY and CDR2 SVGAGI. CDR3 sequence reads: CASSYGDSQGGNEQFF. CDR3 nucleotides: TGTGCCAGCAGTTATGGGGACTCCCAAGGGGGCAATGAGCAGTTCTTC.

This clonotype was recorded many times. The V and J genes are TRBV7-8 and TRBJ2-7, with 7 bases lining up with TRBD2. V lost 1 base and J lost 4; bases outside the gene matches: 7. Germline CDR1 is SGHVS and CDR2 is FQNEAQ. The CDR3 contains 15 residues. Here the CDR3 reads CASSLGAGRRYEQYF. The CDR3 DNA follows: TGTGCCAGCAGCTTAGGAGCGGGAAGGAGATACGAGCAGTACTTC.

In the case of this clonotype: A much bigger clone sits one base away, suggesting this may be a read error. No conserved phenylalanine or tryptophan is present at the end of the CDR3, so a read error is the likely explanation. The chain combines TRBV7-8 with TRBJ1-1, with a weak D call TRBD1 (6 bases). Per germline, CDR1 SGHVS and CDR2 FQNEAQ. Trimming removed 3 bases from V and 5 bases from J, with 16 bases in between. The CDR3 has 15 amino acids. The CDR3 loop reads CASSFLTGERTEAFI. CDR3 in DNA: TGTGCCAGCAGCTTTTTGACAGGAGAGAGGACTGAAGCTTTCATT.

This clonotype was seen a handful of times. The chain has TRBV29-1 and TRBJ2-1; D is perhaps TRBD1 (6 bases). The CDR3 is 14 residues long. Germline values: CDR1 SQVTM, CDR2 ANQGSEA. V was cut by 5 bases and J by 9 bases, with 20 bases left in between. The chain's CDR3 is CSVLTGSMRSEQFF. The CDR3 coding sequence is TGCAGCGTTCTCACAGGGTCTATGCGAAGTGAGCAGTTCTTC.

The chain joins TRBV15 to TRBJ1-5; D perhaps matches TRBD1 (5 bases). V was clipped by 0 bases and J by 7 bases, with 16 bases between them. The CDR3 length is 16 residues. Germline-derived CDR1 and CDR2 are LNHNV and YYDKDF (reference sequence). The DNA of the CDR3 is TGTGCCACCAGCAGAGATGGGGGGGAACCTAGGCAGCCCCAGCATTTT. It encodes CATSRDGGEPRQPQHF.

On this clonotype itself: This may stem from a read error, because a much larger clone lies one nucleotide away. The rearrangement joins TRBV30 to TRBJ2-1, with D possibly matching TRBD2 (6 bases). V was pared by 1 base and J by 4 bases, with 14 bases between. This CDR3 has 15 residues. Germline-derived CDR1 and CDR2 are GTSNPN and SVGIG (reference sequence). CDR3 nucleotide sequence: TGTGCCTGGAGTGGACAAGGACTAAAATACAATGAGCAGTTCTTC. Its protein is CAWSGQGLKYNEQFF.

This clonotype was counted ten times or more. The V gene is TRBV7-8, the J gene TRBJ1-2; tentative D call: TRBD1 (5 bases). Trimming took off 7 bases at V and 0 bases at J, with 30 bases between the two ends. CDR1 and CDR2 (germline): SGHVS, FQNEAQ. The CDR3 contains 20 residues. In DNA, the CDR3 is TGTGCCAGCACCACTCGGGCCCATTCGGGACCTAAGAGGGCTAACTATGGCTACACCTTC. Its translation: CASTTRAHSGPKRANYGYTF.

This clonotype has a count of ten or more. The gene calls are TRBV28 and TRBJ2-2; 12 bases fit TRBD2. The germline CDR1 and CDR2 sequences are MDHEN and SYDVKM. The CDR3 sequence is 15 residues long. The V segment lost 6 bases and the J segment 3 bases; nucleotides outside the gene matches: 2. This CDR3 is CASRTSGRDTGELFF. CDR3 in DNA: TGTGCCAGCAGGACTAGCGGGAGAGACACCGGGGAGCTGTTTTTT.

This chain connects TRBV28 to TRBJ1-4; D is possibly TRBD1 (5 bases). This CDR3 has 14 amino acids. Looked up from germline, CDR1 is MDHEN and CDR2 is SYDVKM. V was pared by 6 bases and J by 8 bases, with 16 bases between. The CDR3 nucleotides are TGTGCCAGCAGCCCCCGGGACTTTGGGGAAAAACTGTTTTTT. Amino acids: CASSPRDFGEKLFF.

The CDR3 loop is CASSSPLTPVSGNTIYF. CDR3 bases: TGTGCCAGCAGCTCGCCGCTGACTCCTGTCTCTGGAAACACCATATATTTT. The chain uses TRBV7-8 and TRBJ1-3; D is unclear. The germline V gene has CDR1 SGHVS and CDR2 FQNEAQ. The CDR3 has 17 residues. V lost 4 bases and J 0 bases, leaving 16 bases between the germline ends.

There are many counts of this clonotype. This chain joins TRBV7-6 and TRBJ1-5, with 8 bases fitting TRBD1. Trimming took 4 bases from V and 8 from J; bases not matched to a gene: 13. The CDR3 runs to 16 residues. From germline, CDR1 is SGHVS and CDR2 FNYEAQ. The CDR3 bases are TGTGCCAGCAGCTCAGGACAGGGCAAGATGATAGAGCCCCAGCATTTT. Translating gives CASSSGQGKMIEPQHF. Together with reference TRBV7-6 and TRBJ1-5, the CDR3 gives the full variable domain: GAGVSQSPRYKVTKRGQDVALRCDPISGHVSLYWYRQALGQGPEFLTYFNYEAQQDKSGLPNDRFSAERPEGSISTLTIQRTEQRDSAMYRCASSSGQGKMIEPQHFGDGTRLSIL.

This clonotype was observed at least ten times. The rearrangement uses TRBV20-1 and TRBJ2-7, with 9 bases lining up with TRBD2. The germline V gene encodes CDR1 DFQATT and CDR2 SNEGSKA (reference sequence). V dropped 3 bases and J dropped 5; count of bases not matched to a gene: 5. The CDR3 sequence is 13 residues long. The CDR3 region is CSASSGSKNEQYF. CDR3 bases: TGCAGTGCTAGTAGCGGGAGTAAAAACGAGCAGTACTTC.

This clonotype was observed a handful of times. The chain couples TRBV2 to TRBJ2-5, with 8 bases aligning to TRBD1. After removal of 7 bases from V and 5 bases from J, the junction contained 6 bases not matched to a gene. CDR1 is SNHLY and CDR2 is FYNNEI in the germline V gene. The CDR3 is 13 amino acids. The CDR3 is CASTRDRGETQYF. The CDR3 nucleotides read TGTGCCAGCACTAGAGACAGGGGCGAGACCCAGTACTTC.

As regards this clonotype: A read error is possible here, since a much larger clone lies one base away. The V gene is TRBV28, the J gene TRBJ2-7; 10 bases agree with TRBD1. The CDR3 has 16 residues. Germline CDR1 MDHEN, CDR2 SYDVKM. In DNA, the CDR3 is TGTGCCGGCAGTCTCCCATACGGGACAGGGGTATACGAGCAGTACTTC. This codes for CAGSLPYGTGVYEQYF.

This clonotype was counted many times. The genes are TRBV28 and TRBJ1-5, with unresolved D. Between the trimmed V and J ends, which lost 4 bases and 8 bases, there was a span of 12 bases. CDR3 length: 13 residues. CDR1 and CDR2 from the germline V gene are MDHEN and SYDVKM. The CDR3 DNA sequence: TGTGCCAGCAGTTCCCCCAATTTTAAGCCCCAGCATTTT. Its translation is CASSSPNFKPQHF.

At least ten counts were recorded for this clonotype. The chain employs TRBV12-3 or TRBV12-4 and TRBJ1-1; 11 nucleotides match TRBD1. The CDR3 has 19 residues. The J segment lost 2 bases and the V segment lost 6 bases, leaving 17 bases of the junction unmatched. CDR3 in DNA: TGTGCCAGCAGACCCGGGACAGGGGGAACCTTCCTTGCTAACACTGAAGCTTTCTTT. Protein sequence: CASRPGTGGTFLANTEAFF.

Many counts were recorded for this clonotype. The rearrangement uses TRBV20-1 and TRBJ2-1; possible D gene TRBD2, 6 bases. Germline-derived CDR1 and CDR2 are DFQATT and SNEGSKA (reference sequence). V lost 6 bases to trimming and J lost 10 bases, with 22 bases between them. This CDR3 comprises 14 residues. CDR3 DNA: TGCAGTGCCCTCGCCCCGGGACTCGGGCCCGAGCAGTTCTTC. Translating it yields CSALAPGLGPEQFF.

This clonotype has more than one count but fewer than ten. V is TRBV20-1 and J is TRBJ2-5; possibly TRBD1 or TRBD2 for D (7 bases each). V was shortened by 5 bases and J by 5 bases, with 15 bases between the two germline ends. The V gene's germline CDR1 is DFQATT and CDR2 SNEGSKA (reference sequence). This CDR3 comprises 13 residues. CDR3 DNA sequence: TGCAGTGCTTTCAGACAGGGAGGGGAGACCCAGTACTTC. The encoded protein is CSAFRQGGETQYF.

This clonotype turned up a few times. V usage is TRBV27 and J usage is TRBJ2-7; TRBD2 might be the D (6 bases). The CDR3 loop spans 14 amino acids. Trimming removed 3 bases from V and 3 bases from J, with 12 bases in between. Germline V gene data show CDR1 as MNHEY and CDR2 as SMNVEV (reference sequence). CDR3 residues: CASSFRGSDYEQYF. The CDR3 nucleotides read TGTGCCAGCAGTTTCCGGGGGAGTGACTACGAGCAGTACTTC.

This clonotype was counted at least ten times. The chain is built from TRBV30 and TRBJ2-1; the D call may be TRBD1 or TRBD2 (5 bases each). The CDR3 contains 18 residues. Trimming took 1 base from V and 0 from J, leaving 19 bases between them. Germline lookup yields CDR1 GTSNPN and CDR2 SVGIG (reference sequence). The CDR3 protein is CAWSGRGGRRFSYNEQFF. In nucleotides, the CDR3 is TGTGCCTGGAGTGGAAGGGGCGGGCGACGCTTCTCCTACAATGAGCAGTTCTTC.

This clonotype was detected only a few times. The DNA for the CDR3 is TGTGCCAGTATATCAGGGGTCGGTAATCAGCCCCAGCATTTT. This sequence encodes CASISGVGNQPQHF. V and J are TRBV19 and TRBJ1-5, with D possibly TRBD1 on 6 matching bases. V lost 7 bases, J lost 4 bases, and 14 bases lay in between. The CDR3 has 14 amino acids. Germline CDR1 and CDR2: LNHDA and SQIVND (reference sequence).